These 4 T cell receptor beta chains share one sample of origin, sequenced in a study of sequential checkpoint blockade in melanoma. Treatment described: randomized to nivolumab then ipilimumab (arm A) or the reverse (arm B). The method was immunoSEQ multiplex PCR; TCRdb's version includes in-frame clones alone and lacks a portion of them. The sample carries 10,000 to 15,000 clones, around 20% recorded once. The sample here was tumor tissue (inferred from file names), taken from a patient given nivolumab and ipilimumab in sequence. These receptors were obtained from a human donor with melanoma.

The rearrangement uses TRBV6-8 and TRBJ1-1, with D possibly TRBD1 on 5 matching bases. This CDR3 contains 15 residues. The germline V gene encodes CDR1 MNHGY and CDR2 SAAAGT. The V gene lost 6 bases and the J gene lost 0 bases, with 14 bases spanning the gap. DNA of the CDR3: TGTGCCAGCAGACCGGGCGGGGGGATGAACACTGAAGCTTTCTTT. Translating it yields CASRPGGGMNTEAFF.

The rearrangement joins TRBV5-1 to TRBJ1-6; D uncertain. Germline values: CDR1 SGHRS, CDR2 YFSETQ. V was clipped by 1 base and J by 0 bases, with 11 bases between them. The length of the CDR3 is 17 residues. CDR3 residues: CASSLSWDSSYNSPLHF. Here the CDR3 DNA reads TGCGCCAGCAGCTTGTCATGGGATAGCTCCTATAATTCACCCCTCCACTTT.

This clone was seen ten or more times. The rearrangement joins TRBV11-3 to TRBJ2-1; 10 nucleotides line up with TRBD2. The length of the CDR3 is 14 residues. Germline CDR1 reads SGHNT; CDR2 reads YENEEA. The ends lost 3 bases at V and 10 bases at J; junction bases unmatched: 6. CDR3 region: CASSFPAGGREQFF. In nucleotides, the CDR3 is TGTGCCAGCAGCTTCCCAGCGGGGGGGCGAGAGCAGTTCTTC.

The chain links TRBV19 to TRBJ2-7; 8 bases agree with TRBD1. With V trimmed by 4 bases and J by 2 bases, 4 bases remained unmatched. This CDR3 comprises 14 residues. Looked up from germline, CDR1 is LNHDA and CDR2 is SQIVND (reference sequence). CDR3 coding DNA: TGTGCCAGTAGTACTCGGGACAGGCCCTACGAGCAGTACTTC. The encoded protein is CASSTRDRPYEQYF.